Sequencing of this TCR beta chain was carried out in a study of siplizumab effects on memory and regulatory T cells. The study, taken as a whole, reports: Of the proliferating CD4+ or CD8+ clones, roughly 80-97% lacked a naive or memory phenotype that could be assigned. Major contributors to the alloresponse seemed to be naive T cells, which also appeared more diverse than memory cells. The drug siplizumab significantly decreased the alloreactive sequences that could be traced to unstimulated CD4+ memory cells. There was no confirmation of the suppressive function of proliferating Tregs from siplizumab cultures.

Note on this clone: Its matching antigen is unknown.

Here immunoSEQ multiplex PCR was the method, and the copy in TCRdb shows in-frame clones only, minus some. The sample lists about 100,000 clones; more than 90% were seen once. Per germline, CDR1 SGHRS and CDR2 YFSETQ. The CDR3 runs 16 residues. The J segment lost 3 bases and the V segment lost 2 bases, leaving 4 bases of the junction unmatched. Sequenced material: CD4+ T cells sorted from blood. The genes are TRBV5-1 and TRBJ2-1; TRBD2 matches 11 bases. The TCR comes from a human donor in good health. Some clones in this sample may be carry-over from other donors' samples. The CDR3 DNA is TGCGCCAGCAGCTTTACCGGGACTAGCGGCTACAATGAGCAGTTCTTC. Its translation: CASSFTGTSGYNEQFF.